Sequencing of this TCR beta chain was carried out in a study of cytomegalovirus exposure and HLA in healthy donors. Turning to this clone: Its antigen is still unknown.

Primers included in the PCR were 60 Vbeta and 13 Jbeta primers. Data came from immunoSEQ multiplex PCR; TCRdb stores just in-frame clones and leaves some out. The data show over 65,000 clones, 67% seen once. Germline V gives CDR1 SEHNR, CDR2 FQNEAQ (reference sequence). This CDR3 has 16 residues. V was trimmed by 11 bases and J by 6 bases, leaving 28 bases between them. At collection, donors were nominally healthy, but unrecorded immune exposures were probable. Study-level findings and limits: As a later analysis showed, a missense DCLRE1C variant was linked to trimming of TCR beta V- and J-genes. Clonal expansion was found to be greater in HLA-associated TCR beta chains than in equally common others in a later analysis.

The sample comprised PBMCs. The sequence was collected from a woman aged 50 to 65 in good health and CMV-seropositive. The rearrangement uses TRBV7-9 and TRBJ1-2; tentative D call: TRBD1 (5 bases). CDR3 nucleotide sequence: TGTGCCCGCCGACCTTTGACACATGGGGGGTCGGATGGCTACACCTTC. This codes for CARRPLTHGGSDGYTF.